This T cell receptor (beta chain) was found in a study of control samples from healthy donors and cancer patients. V dropped 5 bases and J dropped 0 bases, with 10 bases sitting between them. CDR3 length: 14 amino acids. CDR1 is MNHEY and CDR2 is SVGAGI in the germline V gene. Profiling relied on immunoSEQ multiplex PCR, and the TCRdb table lists in-frame clones only, not all of them. Among tens of thousands of clones listed, 85% to 95% were seen once. V gene TRBV6-5 combines with J gene TRBJ2-5; maybe TRBD2 (5 bases). Specimen: PBMCs. The TCR sequence derives from a woman aged 40-49 years with head and neck cancer. The CDR3 DNA is TGTGCCAGCAGTCTGGAGCGGCACCAAGAGACCCAGTACTTC. Translating gives CASSLERHQETQYF.